What follows describes a single T cell receptor beta chain. The antigen is unknown. The data were taken from a study of OX40 agonist ivuxolimab in advanced cancers. Across the whole study: An agonistic anti-OX40 (CD134) antibody, ivuxolimab, was used to treat the patients.

Study results and limitations: Those patients achieving a partial response at 0.1-3.0 mg/kg showed among the lowest clonal expansion. On average, a greater number of expanded clones characterised CD8+ T cells relative to CD4+.

The CDR3 loop spans 13 amino acids. Germline V gene data show CDR1 as LGHNA and CDR2 as YNFKEQ. V was trimmed by 7 bases and J by 5 bases, leaving 14 bases between them. Profiling relied on immunoSEQ multiplex PCR, and the TCRdb table lists in-frame clones only, not all of them. The table includes approximately 60,000 clones, 88% detected once. The clonotype originates from an adult with an advanced solid tumor such as melanoma, head and neck, liver or kidney cancer. V is TRBV4-2 and J is TRBJ1-1; maybe TRBD1 (5 bases). Sequences were derived from CD4+ or CD8+ T cells sorted from blood, sampled in a trial of the OX40 agonist ivuxolimab. CDR3 DNA sequence: TGTGCCAGCATCGGGGGAGGGGAGACTGAAGCTTTCTTT. It is translated as CASIGGGETEAFF.